The 17 T cell receptor beta chains given below trace back to one sample, sequenced in a study of breast tumors, draining lymph nodes, adjacent tissues. Axillary draining lymph nodes of breast cancer patients supplied the node samples. One entry per CDR3 protein, called by TCRdb with MiXCR from the multiplex PCR reads. The sample contains about 150,000 distinct CDR3 sequences, less than 35% of which appear only once. The sample taken for sequencing was axillary lymph node tissue. The source of these receptors is a female donor with breast cancer. Some clones in this sample may be carry-over from other donors' samples.

V is TRBV6-6 and J is TRBJ2-3, with D possibly being TRBD1 (5 bases). Germline-derived CDR1 and CDR2 are MNHNY and SVGAGI (reference sequence). Trimming cost V 0 bases and J 5 bases, with 18 bases left between them. The CDR3 loop spans 17 amino acids. The CDR3 loop is CASSYSGGPRQQDTQYF. Written as DNA, the CDR3 is TGTGCCAGCAGTTACTCAGGTGGACCCAGACAGCAAGATACGCAGTATTTT.

At least ten counts were recorded for this clonotype. J is TRBJ2-2 and V is TRBV12-3 or TRBV12-4, with TRBD1 matching over 12 bases. The CDR3 extends over 18 amino acids. Trimming cost V 6 bases and J 5 bases; bases outside gene matches: 13. The DNA for the CDR3 is TGTGCCAGCAGCCCGTGGATGCCGGGACAGGGGGCAACCGGGGAGCTGTTTTTT. Its translation is CASSPWMPGQGATGELFF.

This clonotype has just a few counts. This chain links TRBV20-1 with TRBJ1-1, with D unclear. With 4 bases removed from V and 3 bases from J, the gap between germline ends came to 12 bases. The CDR3 extends over 13 amino acids. Per the germline V gene, CDR1 is DFQATT and CDR2 is SNEGSKA (reference sequence). CDR3 protein: CSATLLRDTEAFF. The CDR3 bases are TGCAGTGCTACCCTCTTGAGGGACACTGAAGCTTTCTTT.

V is TRBV7-9 and J is TRBJ1-1; possible D gene TRBD1, 5 bases. Germline assignment: CDR1 SEHNR and CDR2 FQNEAQ (reference sequence). The CDR3 runs to 15 residues. V shed 5 bases and J shed 0 bases, with 13 bases lying between them. DNA for the CDR3: TGTGCCAGCAGCAAGCGACAGCTCATGAACACTGAAGCTTTCTTT. It encodes CASSKRQLMNTEAFF.

This clonotype was seen ten or more times. The chain links TRBV5-8 to TRBJ1-3; possibly TRBD1 for D (5 bases). Trimming took 0 bases from V and 1 from J, leaving 5 bases between them. The germline gives CDR1 SGHTS, CDR2 YDEGEE. This CDR3 is built from 14 residues. CDR3 DNA sequence: TGTGCCAGCAGCTTGGCAGGGTCTGGAAACACCATATATTTT. This translates into CASSLAGSGNTIYF.

This clonotype was seen many times. The chain recombines TRBV6-1 with TRBJ1-4, with 8 bases fitting TRBD1. From germline, CDR1 is MNHNS and CDR2 SASEGT. The CDR3 runs 15 residues. The ends lost 7 bases at V and 8 bases at J; junction bases unmatched: 12. The CDR3 nucleotides are TGTGCCAGCACACATAAACCGGGACAGGTGGAAAAACTGTTTTTT. Translated: CASTHKPGQVEKLFF.

The chain uses TRBV20-1 and TRBJ1-2; D possibly corresponds to TRBD1 (5 bases). Per the germline V gene, CDR1 is DFQATT and CDR2 is SNEGSKA (reference sequence). The CDR3 has 10 amino acids. With 6 bases removed from V and 8 bases from J, the gap between germline ends came to 10 bases. CDR3 sequence reads: CSATWGGYTF. The CDR3 DNA reads TGCAGTGCCACCTGGGGCGGCTACACCTTC.

This clonotype was seen at least ten times. The chain couples TRBV3-1 to TRBJ2-7; D is undetermined. The CDR3 totals 14 residues. Looked up from germline, CDR1 is LGHDT and CDR2 is YNNKEL (reference sequence). The V and J ends lost 0 bases and 0 bases respectively, with 6 bases between them. The CDR3 is CASSQEPGSYEQYF. CDR3 coding DNA: TGTGCCAGCAGCCAAGAACCAGGCTCCTACGAGCAGTACTTC.

CDR3 nucleotides: TGTGCCAGCAGCTCGGACAGGAGTCACTACAATGAGCAGCTCCAGCCCCAGCATTTT. Translated, it gives CASSSDRSHYNEQLQPQHF. The chain recombines TRBV7-2 with TRBJ1-5; the match to TRBD1 covers 7 bases. Germline CDR1 reads SGHTA; CDR2 reads FQGNSA. This CDR3 contains 19 residues. Trimming took 4 bases from V and 7 from J; bases not matched to a gene: 22. The variable domain in full, completed from reference TRBV7-2 and TRBJ1-5, reads GAGVSQSPSNKVTEKGKDVELRCDPISGHTALYWYRQSLGQGLEFLIYFQGNSAPDKSGLPSDRFSAERTGGSVSTLTIQRTQQEDSAVYLCASSSDRSHYNEQLQPQHFGDGTRLSIL.

Turning to this clonotype: One end of the junction varies from germline; a read error may be responsible. The chain couples TRBV28 to TRBJ2-5; D is uncertain. The CDR3 runs to 14 residues. CDR1 and CDR2 from the germline V gene are MDHEN and SYDVKM. The CDR3: CASSDPGVSEAQYF. CDR3 in DNA: TGTGCCAGCAGTGACCCAGGAGTCTCAGAGGCCCAGTACTTC.

For this clonotype: Lacking the conserved final phenylalanine or tryptophan, this CDR3 likely reflects a read error. Because the CDR3's place on the DNA is in doubt, the DNA is left out and the CDR3 is given as listed by TCRdb. The chain links TRBV20-1 to TRBJ1-4. 8 amino acids form the CDR3, both terminal residues included. Germline loops: CDR1 DFQATT, CDR2 SNEGSKA (reference sequence). CDR3 amino acids: CSARGLAG.

Notes on this clonotype: A much larger clonotype is one base distant, so this may be a read error. The CDR3 sequence is CASSRQIRTGRETQYF. Here the CDR3 DNA reads TGTGCCAGCAGTCGCCAGATTCGGACAGGGCGGGAGACCCAGTACTTC. The chain is built from TRBV6-5 and TRBJ2-5, with TRBD1 identical over 8 bases. The germline gives CDR1 MNHEY, CDR2 SVGAGI. Trimming removed 5 bases from V and 5 bases from J; junction bases left unmatched: 13. CDR3 size: 16 residues.

This clonotype was seen many times. V and J are TRBV19 and TRBJ2-2; D perhaps matches TRBD2 (6 bases). The CDR3 extends over 14 amino acids. Trimming took 4 bases from V and 4 from J, leaving 10 bases between them. Germline CDR1 reads LNHDA; CDR2 reads SQIVND (reference sequence). The CDR3 DNA follows: TGTGCCAGTAGTAAGGGAGGCCCCACCGGGGAGCTGTTTTTT. This codes for CASSKGGPTGELFF.

The genes are TRBV20-1 and TRBJ2-3; TRBD1 matches at 10 bases. Germline V gene lookup returns CDR1 DFQATT and CDR2 SNEGSKA (reference sequence). This CDR3 comprises 15 residues. Trimming cost V 0 bases and J 6 bases; bases outside gene matches: 6. The CDR3 bases are TGCAGTGCTAGAGATCAGAGACAGGGGGCCGATACGCAGTATTTT. Amino acids: CSARDQRQGADTQYF.

This clonotype was picked up one time. This sequence may be a read error, since a much larger clone differs from it by one base. The chain combines TRBV7-3 with TRBJ2-5; 10 bases line up with TRBD2. CDR3 length equals 15 residues. Germline CDR1 SGHTA, CDR2 FQGTGA. DNA for the CDR3: TGTGCCGGCAGCTTAACTCTAGCGGGGGCATCGACCCAGCACTTC. Protein sequence: CAGSLTLAGASTQHF.

This clonotype appeared many times. The chain joins TRBV7-2 to TRBJ2-2; D uncertain. The germline CDR1 and CDR2 sequences are SGHTA and FQGNSA. Trimming removed 5 bases from V and 0 bases from J, with 13 bases in between. CDR3 size: 16 residues. Here the CDR3 DNA reads TGTGCCAGCAGCCTCGCCGCATTAACGAACACCGGGGAGCTGTTTTTT. The encoded protein is CASSLAALTNTGELFF.

This clonotype occurred a few times. This clone may be a read error of a much larger clone one base away. The chain couples TRBV6-5 to TRBJ1-3; 7 nucleotides match TRBD1. Germline loops: CDR1 MNHEY, CDR2 SVGAGI. The CDR3 contains 16 residues. The CDR3, as DNA: TGTGCCAGCAGTAAACACACCGGGACAGCTGGAAGCACCATATATTTT. Its translation: CASSKHTGTAGSTIYF.